The 20 T cell receptor beta chains listed next were all sequenced from one sample in a study of early T cells in non-severe SARS-CoV-2 infection. TCRdb re-called the 5' RACE reads with MiXCR, one entry per CDR3 protein. The sample has some 87,000 distinct CDR3 sequences, around 13% seen once. Source material: whole blood. These receptors all stem from an adult who was a healthcare worker with PCR-confirmed SARS-CoV-2 infection or an uninfected control (not recorded which).

This clonotype was counted between two and nine times. The rearrangement joins TRBV29-1 to TRBJ1-2, with unresolved D. The CDR3 runs 12 residues. V lost 4 bases and J 4 bases, leaving 10 bases between the germline ends. The germline V gene encodes CDR1 SQVTM and CDR2 ANQGSEA. This chain's CDR3 is CSVGQEVYGYTF. The DNA of the CDR3 is TGCAGCGTTGGCCAAGAAGTCTATGGCTACACCTTC.

This clonotype was seen many times. The chain recombines TRBV5-5 with TRBJ1-2; D gene uncertain. The CDR3 is 13 amino acids. Trimming took off 0 bases at V and 4 bases at J, with 7 bases between the two ends. CDR1 is SGHKS, CDR2 YYEKEE, per germline (reference sequence). The chain's CDR3 is CASSLAEVYGYTF. CDR3 in DNA: TGTGCCAGCAGCTTGGCAGAAGTCTATGGCTACACCTTC.

The V gene is TRBV6-5, the J gene TRBJ1-6; perhaps TRBD1 as D (6 bases). Between the trimmed V and J ends, which lost 5 bases and 4 bases, there was a span of 9 bases. CDR1 MNHEY and CDR2 SVGAGI come from the germline V gene. This CDR3 comprises 14 residues. The CDR3 spells CASSRTVYNSPLHF. CDR3 sequence (DNA): TGTGCCAGCAGTCGGACAGTATATAATTCACCCCTCCACTTT.

V gene TRBV9 combines with J gene TRBJ2-1; 7 nucleotides line up with TRBD1. The ends lost 0 bases at V and 8 bases at J; junction bases unmatched: 5. Germline lookup yields CDR1 SGDLS and CDR2 YYNGEE. The CDR3 spans 14 residues. The CDR3 sequence: CASSVAQGTDEQFF. The CDR3, as DNA: TGTGCCAGCAGCGTAGCACAGGGGACGGATGAGCAGTTCTTC.

This clonotype appeared a few times. The V gene is TRBV30, the J gene TRBJ2-2, with D possibly called TRBD1 or TRBD2 (6 bases each). The ends were cut back, 0 bases at V and 5 bases at J, with 10 bases in the middle. Germline loops: CDR1 GTSNPN, CDR2 SVGIG (reference sequence). CDR3 size: 14 residues. CDR3 DNA: TGTGCCTGGAGTGTAGGAGGGGGAACCGGGGAGCTGTTTTTT. Its translation: CAWSVGGGTGELFF.

This sequence joins TRBV4-2 and TRBJ1-2; D is undetermined. From germline, CDR1 is LGHNA and CDR2 YNFKEQ. Trimming stripped 2 bases from V and 7 bases from J, with 8 bases between. This CDR3 has 12 amino acids. CDR3 protein: CASSQIGSGYTF. The CDR3, as DNA: TGTGCCAGCAGCCAAATAGGGAGTGGCTACACCTTC.

There are a few counts of this clonotype. The chain recombines TRBV7-9 with TRBJ2-5, with 13 bases fitting TRBD2. The germline V gene encodes CDR1 SEHNR and CDR2 FQNEAQ (reference sequence). The ends lost 5 bases at V and 1 base at J; junction bases unmatched: 13. This CDR3 has 19 amino acids. CDR3 protein: CASSQRPGLAGLAQETQYF. For the CDR3, the DNA is TGTGCCAGCAGCCAACGACCGGGACTAGCGGGGCTTGCCCAAGAGACCCAGTACTTC.

This clonotype was seen only a few times. The CDR3 end shows no conserved phenylalanine or tryptophan, and so a read error is likely. The CDR3 spells CASSPNPGQVNEQFS. Written as DNA, the CDR3 is TGTGCCAGCAGCCCGAACCCGGGACAGGTAAATGAGCAGTTCTCC. V gene TRBV11-2 combines with J gene TRBJ2-1; 8 bases are a match to TRBD1. This CDR3 region has 15 residues. Trimming took 5 bases from V and 7 from J; bases not matched to a gene: 10. Germline V gene lookup returns CDR1 SGHAT and CDR2 FQNNGV.

This clonotype has at least ten counts. This chain links TRBV15 with TRBJ1-1, with D possibly being TRBD1 (5 bases). Germline assignment: CDR1 LNHNV and CDR2 YYDKDF (reference sequence). V was clipped by 5 bases and J by 3 bases, with 19 bases between them. This CDR3 has 16 residues. The CDR3 spells CATSSAGAGRDTEAFF. CDR3 bases: TGTGCCACCAGCTCCGCTGGGGCAGGGAGGGACACTGAAGCTTTCTTT.

The CDR3 protein is CAWTVTGELFF. The CDR3 nucleotides are TGTGCCTGGACGGTCACCGGGGAGCTGTTTTTT. The chain links TRBV30 to TRBJ2-2; D remains ambiguous. The CDR3 contains 11 residues. Germline V gene lookup returns CDR1 GTSNPN and CDR2 SVGIG (reference sequence). V dropped 4 bases and J dropped 4 bases, with 4 bases sitting between them.

This clonotype came up many times. The chain has TRBV19 and TRBJ1-2, with 11 bases matching TRBD1. Unmatched junction bases numbered 11, after V lost 8 bases and J lost 9 bases. The germline gives CDR1 LNHDA, CDR2 SQIVND (reference sequence). The CDR3 has 14 residues. CDR3 in amino acids: CASASSGTGGSYTF. The CDR3 region has the DNA TGTGCCAGTGCCTCTTCCGGGACAGGGGGGAGCTACACCTTC.

This chain connects TRBV10-1 to TRBJ1-1, with unresolved D. The CDR3 has 13 residues. V lost 5 bases and J lost 1, with 8 bases in between. The V gene's germline CDR1 is WNHNN and CDR2 SYGVQD (reference sequence). This CDR3 is CASSRRRNTEAFF. CDR3 nucleotides: TGCGCCAGCAGTCGCAGAAGGAACACTGAAGCTTTCTTT.

In its sample, this clonotype was seen many times. V is TRBV6-1 and J is TRBJ2-7; possibly TRBD1 for D (5 bases). The CDR3 length is 15 residues. V gave up 3 bases and J gave up 4 bases, with 16 bases separating them. CDR1 and CDR2 (germline): MNHNS, SASEGT. CDR3 DNA sequence: TGTGCCAGCAGTGAGGCGGCACAGGAACATTACGAGCAGTACTTC. It encodes CASSEAAQEHYEQYF.

This clonotype has ten or more counts. This chain joins TRBV11-2 and TRBJ2-5; 8 nucleotides line up with TRBD1. J was trimmed by 5 bases and V by 6 bases; bases with no gene match: 11. Germline V gene sequence: CDR1 SGHAT, CDR2 FQNNGV. The CDR3 has 15 amino acids. This CDR3 is CASRGGQGGWETQYF. CDR3 bases: TGTGCCAGCAGGGGAGGACAGGGAGGTTGGGAGACCCAGTACTTC.

This clonotype was seen at least ten times. The chain uses TRBV7-8 and TRBJ1-4; TRBD1 aligns across 8 bases. Per the germline V gene, CDR1 is SGHVS and CDR2 is FQNEAQ. With 5 bases clipped from V and 2 bases from J, the junction kept 4 bases outside the gene matches. CDR3 size: 15 residues. CDR3 sequence: CASSPRTGTNEKLFF. The CDR3 nucleotides are TGTGCCAGCAGCCCCCGGACAGGGACTAATGAAAAACTGTTTTTT.

This clonotype was seen more than once but under ten times. The rearrangement links TRBV29-1 to TRBJ2-1, with D perhaps matching TRBD1 (5 bases). The CDR3 loop spans 12 amino acids. CDR1 is SQVTM and CDR2 is ANQGSEA in the germline V gene. V gave up 7 bases and J gave up 7 bases, with 14 bases separating them. The CDR3 sequence is CSGARDRNEQFF. Here the CDR3 DNA reads TGCAGCGGGGCAAGAGACAGAAATGAGCAGTTCTTC.

A few counts support this clonotype. The CDR3 loop reads CASSWSSYNEQFF. In nucleotides, the CDR3 is TGTGCCAGCAGTTGGAGCTCCTACAATGAGCAGTTCTTC. V and J are TRBV28 and TRBJ2-1; D ambiguous. The V end was cut by 4 bases, the J end by 0 bases, with 4 bases between. Germline loops: CDR1 MDHEN, CDR2 SYDVKM. The CDR3 totals 13 residues.

Ten or more counts support this clonotype. The genes are TRBV2 and TRBJ1-2, with D uncertain. V lost 7 bases and J 7 bases, leaving 10 bases between the germline ends. The CDR3 is 11 amino acids. From germline, CDR1 is SNHLY and CDR2 FYNNEI. The CDR3 nucleotides are TGTGCCAGCACCACCCTTGGTGGCTACACCTTC. Translating gives CASTTLGGYTF. The full variable domain, completed using reference TRBV2 and TRBJ1-2, is EPEVTQTPSHQVTQMGQEVILRCVPISNHLYFYWYRQILGQKVEFLVSFYNNEISEKSEIFDDQFSVERPDGSNFTLKIRSTKLEDSAMYFCASTTLGGYTFGSGTRLTVV.

This clonotype was counted only a few times. V and J are TRBV7-2 and TRBJ1-1; TRBD1 aligns across 7 bases. This CDR3 is built from 14 residues. Germline assignment: CDR1 SGHTA and CDR2 FQGNSA. J lost 10 bases, V lost 4 bases, and 12 bases had no gene match. CDR3 nucleotides: TGTGCCAGCAGCTCCGGGACAGCAGCCCGGGGAGCTTTCTTT. It translates to CASSSGTAARGAFF. Using reference TRBV7-2 and TRBJ1-1 for the parts outside the CDR3, the full variable domain is GAGVSQSPSNKVTEKGKDVELRCDPISGHTALYWYRQSLGQGLEFLIYFQGNSAPDKSGLPSDRFSAERTGGSVSTLTIQRTQQEDSAVYLCASSSGTAARGAFFGQGTRLTVV.

This clonotype has at least ten counts. The chain combines TRBV21-1 with TRBJ1-2; the table's D call, TRBD1, has no DNA check behind it. TRBV21-1 counts as a pseudogene. This CDR3 spans 16 amino acids. CDR3 nucleotide sequence: TGTGCCAGCAGCAAAGGGGGGACAGGGCGCTCCTATGGCTACACCTTC. Translation gives CASSKGGTGRSYGYTF.